A selection of T cell receptor beta chains follows, all from one sample in a study of tumor-infiltrating lymphocytes in primary liver carcinoma. From the multiplex PCR reads, TCRdb called clonotypes with MiXCR, one entry per CDR3 protein. Of 180,000 or so distinct CDR3 sequences in the sample, 50% to 75% were seen once. Sequencing was performed on peripheral blood. These receptors came from a man aged 35 to 55 with primary liver carcinoma and hepatitis B virus infection. Each CDR3 is given with its conserved first and last residue. D genes are given only for firm matches. Clone size is shown for a subset of rows, as once, few, many or a class of expanded clone.

TRBV12-3/TRBV12-4	TRBJ2-3	.	many	CASSQAVDTQYF	TGTGCCAGCAGTCAAGCGGTCGATACGCAGTATTTT
TRBV7-9	TRBJ2-1	.	once	CASSVDQGFHNEQFF	TGTGCCAGCAGCGTCGACCAGGGGTTCCACAATGAGCAGTTCTTC
TRBV6-5	TRBJ2-1	.	.	CASSYPTSAGHEQFF	TGTGCCAGCAGTTATCCCACATCGGCAGGCCACGAGCAGTTCTTC
TRBV6-6	TRBJ2-2	.	.	CASKDGAGELFF	TGTGCCAGCAAGGACGGTGCCGGGGAGCTGTTTTTT
TRBV5-6	TRBJ2-7	TRBD1	.	CACSLWGTGAYEQYF	TGTGCCTGCAGCTTGTGGGGGACAGGGGCATACGAGCAGTACTTC
TRBV11-2	TRBJ2-7	TRBD1	once	CTSSSPTGREQYF	TGTACCAGCAGTTCCCCGACAGGGCGGGAGCAGTACTTC
TRBV29-1	TRBJ2-1	.	many	CSVLIYRGDEQFF	TGCAGCGTTTTAATTTACAGAGGGGATGAGCAGTTCTTC
TRBV14	TRBJ1-1	.	few	CASSPPRRPNTEAFF	TGTGCCAGCAGCCCACCGAGGAGACCCAACACTGAAGCTTTCTTT
TRBV11-2	TRBJ1-4	.	once	CASSLVLNEKQFF	TGTGCCAGCAGCTTAGTCCTTAATGAGAAACAGTTTTTT
TRBV6-1	TRBJ2-3	.	.	CASSEALGLDGTTDTQYF	TGTGCCAGCAGTGAAGCGCTTGGGCTAGATGGGACCACAGATACGCAGTATTTT
TRBV6-5	TRBJ1-4	.	many	CASSPETRHGEKLFF	TGTGCCAGCAGCCCCGAGACACGACATGGGGAAAAACTGTTTTTT
TRBV10-2	TRBJ2-7	.	.	CANSPGTLAYEQYF	TGCGCCAACAGCCCCGGGACATTAGCCTACGAGCAGTACTTC
TRBV6-2/TRBV6-3	TRBJ2-5	TRBD2	.	CAGSYGLAQTQYF	TGTGCCGGCAGCTATGGACTAGCTCAGACCCAGTACTTC
TRBV11-2	TRBJ2-7	TRBD2	.	CASSAPGLAGYEQYF	TGTGCCAGCAGCGCCCCGGGACTAGCGGGGTACGAGCAGTACTTC
TRBV29-1	TRBJ1-5	.	.	CSVGGGSDQPQHF	TGCAGCGTGGGGGGAGGTAGCGATCAGCCCCAGCATTTT
TRBV29-1	TRBJ2-1	.	.	CSVGMQSFYNEQFF	TGCAGCGTTGGTATGCAGTCATTCTACAATGAGCAGTTCTTC
TRBV7-9	TRBJ2-7	.	.	CASSLRDSYEQYF	TGTGCCAGCAGCTTGCGGGACAGCTACGAGCAGTACTTC
TRBV6-6	TRBJ1-5	.	few	CASSYLGGGGQPQHF	TGTGCCAGCAGTTACCTAGGGGGGGGCGGACAGCCCCAGCATTTT
TRBV7-8	TRBJ2-7	.	.	CASSLTENYEQYF	TGTGCCAGCAGCTTAACTGAGAACTACGAGCAGTACTTC
TRBV11-2	TRBJ2-1	.	.	CDSSFRDGTHNEQFF	TGTGACAGCAGCTTCCGGGACGGTACCCACAATGAGCAGTTCTTC
TRBV4-1	TRBJ2-2	TRBD2	.	CASSAGTSGFYTGELFF	TGCGCCAGCAGCGCAGGGACTAGCGGGTTCTACACCGGGGAGCTGTTTTTT
TRBV29-1	TRBJ2-7	TRBD1	few	CSVEDGQGANYEQYF	TGCAGCGTTGAAGATGGACAGGGGGCTAACTACGAGCAGTACTTC
TRBV12-3/TRBV12-4	TRBJ2-7	TRBD2	.	CASRGGTSGRTSSYEQYF	TGTGCCAGCAGGGGCGGGACTAGCGGGAGGACTAGCTCCTACGAGCAGTACTTC
TRBV6-1	TRBJ2-2	.	few	CASSEAGGENTGELFF	TGTGCCAGCAGTGAAGCTGGGGGCGAAAACACCGGGGAGCTGTTTTTT
TRBV7-9	TRBJ1-1	.	once	CASSPPFWTDRGIEAFF	TGTGCCAGCAGCCCACCTTTTTGGACGGATAGGGGTATTGAAGCTTTCTTT
TRBV11-2	TRBJ2-1	.	.	CANIGGSSHEQFF	TGTGCCAACATTGGCGGAAGCTCTCATGAGCAATTCTTC
TRBV28	TRBJ1-5	.	.	CASTGGVGGLSQPQHF	TGTGCCAGCACCGGGGGGGTAGGGGGGCTCAGTCAGCCCCAGCATTTT
TRBV5-1	TRBJ2-5	TRBD1	.	CASSPDRVMETQYF	TGCGCCAGCAGCCCGGACAGGGTAATGGAGACCCAGTACTTC
TRBV12-3/TRBV12-4	TRBJ1-3	.	.	CASSLSGYGNTIYF	TGTGCCAGCAGTTTATCCGGGTATGGAAACACCATATATTTT
TRBV28	TRBJ1-2	.	.	CASITSARVLSGYTF	TGTGCCAGCATCACCTCCGCCAGAGTCCTGAGCGGCTACACCTTC
TRBV11-2	TRBJ2-7	.	many	CASSPEDGLQYF	TGTGCCAGCAGCCCGGAGGACGGGTTGCAGTACTTC
TRBV6-1	TRBJ1-1	.	.	CAYSRNTEAFF	TGTGCCTACAGCCGGAACACTGAAGCTTTCTTT
TRBV12-3/TRBV12-4	TRBJ2-7	TRBD2	.	CTSSSLAGEGYEQYF	TGTACCAGCAGTTCCCTAGCGGGAGAAGGCTACGAGCAGTACTTC
TRBV6-5	TRBJ2-7	TRBD1	.	CASSYGPRDRASYEQYF	TGTGCCAGCAGTTACGGACCCCGGGACAGGGCCTCCTACGAGCAGTACTTC
TRBV10-2	TRBJ2-7	TRBD2	.	CASTKLAGETEQYF	TGCGCCAGCACCAAACTAGCGGGAGAAACCGAGCAGTACTTC
TRBV7-9	TRBJ2-1	TRBD2	.	CVSSLGLAGEERFF	TGTGTCAGCAGCTTGGGACTAGCGGGAGAAGAGCGGTTCTTC
TRBV10-3	TRBJ2-6	.	.	CAISSGFLSGANVLTF	TGTGCCATCAGCAGCGGATTCCTCTCTGGGGCCAACGTCCTGACTTTC
TRBV6-1	TRBJ2-5	.	.	CAIRRHLQETQYF	TGTGCCATCAGGAGACACCTCCAAGAGACCCAGTACTTC
TRBV12-3/TRBV12-4	TRBJ2-1	.	many	CASGQQGPDEQFF	TGTGCCAGCGGACAACAGGGCCCCGATGAGCAGTTCTTC
TRBV11-2	TRBJ2-7	.	.	CASSLVLADSEQYF	TGTGCCAGCAGCTTAGTTTTGGCCGACTCCGAGCAGTACTTC
TRBV12-3/TRBV12-4	TRBJ1-2	.	.	CASSPQLGGWCTF	TGTGCCAGCAGTCCCCAGCTTGGGGGATGGTGCACCTTC
TRBV5-1	TRBJ2-7	TRBD2	few	CATASLAGASEQYF	TGCGCCACCGCATCGCTGGCGGGAGCTTCCGAGCAGTACTTC